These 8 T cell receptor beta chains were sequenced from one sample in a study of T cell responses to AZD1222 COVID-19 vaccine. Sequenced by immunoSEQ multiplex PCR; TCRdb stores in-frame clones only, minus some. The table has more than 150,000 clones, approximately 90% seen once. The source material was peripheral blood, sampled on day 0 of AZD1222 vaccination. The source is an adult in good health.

CDR3 nucleotide sequence: TGTGCCAGCAGCCCAAGATCAGTCGCTCTTAACTATGGCTACACCTTC. Translating gives CASSPRSVALNYGYTF. The chain recombines TRBV3-1 (or the pseudogene TRBV3-2) with TRBJ1-2; D ambiguous. This CDR3 has 16 amino acids. The germline V gene encodes CDR1 LGHDT and CDR2 YNNKEL (reference sequence). V lost 4 bases and J lost 1, with 16 bases in between.

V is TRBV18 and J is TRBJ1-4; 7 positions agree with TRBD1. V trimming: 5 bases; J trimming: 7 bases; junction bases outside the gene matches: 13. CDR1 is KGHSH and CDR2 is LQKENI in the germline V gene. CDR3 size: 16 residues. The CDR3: CASSSRTGPGREKLFF. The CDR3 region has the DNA TGTGCCAGCTCATCCCGGACAGGCCCTGGACGTGAAAAACTGTTTTTT.

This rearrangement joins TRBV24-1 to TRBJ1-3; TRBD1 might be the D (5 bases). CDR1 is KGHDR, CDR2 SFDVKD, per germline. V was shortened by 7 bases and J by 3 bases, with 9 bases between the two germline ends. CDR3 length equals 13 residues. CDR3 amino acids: CATSQGFGNTIYF. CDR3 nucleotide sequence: TGTGCCACCAGCCAGGGCTTTGGAAACACCATATATTTT.

Here the CDR3 reads CASSADRVNEQFF. The DNA of the CDR3 is TGTGCCAGCTCCGCGGACAGGGTCAATGAGCAGTTCTTC. The V gene is TRBV18, the J gene TRBJ2-1; 8 bases fit TRBD1. CDR1 and CDR2 from the germline V gene are KGHSH and LQKENI. The V and J ends lost 6 bases and 6 bases, in that order; junction bases with no gene match: 4. There are 13 residues in the CDR3.

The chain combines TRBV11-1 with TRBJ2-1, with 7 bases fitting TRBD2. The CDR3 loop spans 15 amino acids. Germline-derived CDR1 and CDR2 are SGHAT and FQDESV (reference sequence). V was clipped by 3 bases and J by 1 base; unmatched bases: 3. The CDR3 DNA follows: TGTGCCAGCAGCTTGTTTAGCGGGTCCTACAATGAGCAGTTCTTC. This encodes CASSLFSGSYNEQFF.

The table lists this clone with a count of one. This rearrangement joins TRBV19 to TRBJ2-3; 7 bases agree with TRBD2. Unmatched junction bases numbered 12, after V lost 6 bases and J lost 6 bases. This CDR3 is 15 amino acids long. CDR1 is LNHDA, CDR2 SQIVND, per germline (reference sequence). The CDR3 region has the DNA TGTGCCAGTAGCAATCGAGGCGGGAGTATCGATACGCAGTATTTT. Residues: CASSNRGGSIDTQYF.

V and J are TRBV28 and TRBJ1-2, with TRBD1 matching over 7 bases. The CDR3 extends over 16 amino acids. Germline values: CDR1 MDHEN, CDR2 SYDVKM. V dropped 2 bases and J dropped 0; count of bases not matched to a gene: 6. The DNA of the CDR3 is TGTGCCAGCAGTTTAGGGCGACAGGGCTCTAACTATGGCTACACCTTC. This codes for CASSLGRQGSNYGYTF.

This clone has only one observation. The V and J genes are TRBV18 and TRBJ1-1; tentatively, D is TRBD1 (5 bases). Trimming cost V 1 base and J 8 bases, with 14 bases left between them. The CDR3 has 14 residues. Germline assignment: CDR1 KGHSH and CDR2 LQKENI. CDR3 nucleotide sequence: TGTGCCAGCTCACCACGGTCCGGGGCTGGGGAAGCTTTCTTT. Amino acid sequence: CASSPRSGAGEAFF. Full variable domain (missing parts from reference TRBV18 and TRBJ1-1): NAGVMQNPRHLVRRRGQEARLRCSPMKGHSHVYWYRQLPEEGLKFMVYLQKENIIDESGMPKERFSAEFPKEGPSILRIQQVVRGDSAAYFCASSPRSGAGEAFFGQGTRLTVV.